This TCR beta chain was recorded in a study of post-analysis software for immune sequencing data. Whole-study results and caveats: The normalized Chao1 diversity of multiple sclerosis patients was significantly lower than that of controls. Among several TRBV segments more frequent in patients than controls were TRBV5-6, TRBV5-1 and TRBV20-1.

The CDR3 covers 14 residues. The germline CDR1 and CDR2 sequences are SGHTA and FQGNSA. Unmatched junction bases numbered 6, after V lost 3 bases and J lost 6 bases. Tagging with unique molecular identifiers was a feature of the TCR beta cDNA libraries. TCRdb re-derived calls from the PCR reads in MiXCR, one entry per CDR3 protein. The table records 380,000 or so distinct CDR3 sequences, about a third of them present only once. This clonotype was seen a handful of times. Its matching antigen is unknown. Sequencing was done on a sample of blood. The origin of this receptor is a girl under 18 with multiple sclerosis. The V and J genes are TRBV7-2 and TRBJ2-7; 9 nucleotides align to TRBD1. As DNA, the CDR3 is TGTGCCAGCAGCTTCGGGACAGGGTTCGGCGAGCAGTACTTC. It translates to CASSFGTGFGEQYF.